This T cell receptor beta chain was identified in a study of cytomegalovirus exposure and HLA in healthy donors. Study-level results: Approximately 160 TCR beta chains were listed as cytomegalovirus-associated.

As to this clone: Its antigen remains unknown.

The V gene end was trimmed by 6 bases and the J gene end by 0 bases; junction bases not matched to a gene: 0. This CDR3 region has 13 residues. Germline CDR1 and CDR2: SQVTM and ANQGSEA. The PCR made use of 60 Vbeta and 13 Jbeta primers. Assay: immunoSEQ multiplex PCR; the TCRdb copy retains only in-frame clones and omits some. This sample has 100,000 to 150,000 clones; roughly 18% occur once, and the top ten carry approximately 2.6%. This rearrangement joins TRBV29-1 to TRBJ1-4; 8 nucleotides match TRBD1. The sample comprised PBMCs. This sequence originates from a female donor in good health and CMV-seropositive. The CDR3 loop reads CSVTGATNEKLFF. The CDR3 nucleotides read TGCAGCGTGACAGGGGCAACTAATGAAAAACTGTTTTTT.